The 8 T cell receptor beta chains in this list originate from one sample, sequenced in a study of blood T cells in healthy people across ages. A J-beta primer mix and a sample-barcoded 5' primer were used in a second PCR of about 7 to 11 cycles. TCRdb re-called the 5' RACE reads with MiXCR, one entry per CDR3 protein. The sample holds around 870,000 distinct CDR3 sequences, under 30% seen once. Sequencing was done on a sample of blood. The receptor source for this set is a woman aged 80 or over in good health.

The J gene is TRBJ1-1, the V gene TRBV11-2; D ambiguous. Trimming pared 6 bases from V and 1 base from J, leaving 12 bases between. The CDR3 consists of 14 residues. CDR1 and CDR2 from the germline V gene are SGHAT and FQNNGV. CDR3 sequence reads: CASRARAGNTEAFF. The CDR3, as DNA: TGTGCCAGCAGGGCCCGCGCCGGGAACACTGAAGCTTTCTTT.

This clonotype was detected ten times or more. The chain carries TRBV7-2 and TRBJ2-7, with 7 bases lining up with TRBD1. The germline gives CDR1 SGHTA, CDR2 FQGNSA. V shed 5 bases, J shed 5 bases, and the junction held 9 bases outside the gene matches. This CDR3 has 14 amino acids. CDR3 residues: CASSQGRGLDEQYF. The CDR3 DNA sequence: TGTGCCAGCAGCCAGGGTAGGGGGCTAGACGAGCAGTACTTC.

In this sample, this clonotype turned up many times. V usage is TRBV29-1 and J usage is TRBJ2-3; 8 nucleotides agree with TRBD1. The trim removed 1 base at V and 2 bases at J, leaving 8 bases unmatched. Germline assignment: CDR1 SQVTM and CDR2 ANQGSEA. This CDR3 comprises 16 residues. CDR3 DNA: TGCAGCGTTGAAGCGTATCAGGGGGCGGACACAGATACGCAGTATTTT. It translates to CSVEAYQGADTDTQYF.

This clonotype was recorded a few times. V is TRBV7-9 and J is TRBJ1-1; D is possibly TRBD1 (6 bases). Germline V gene lookup returns CDR1 SEHNR and CDR2 FQNEAQ (reference sequence). The CDR3 has 15 residues. The V end was cut by 3 bases, the J end by 3 bases, with 14 bases between. CDR3 residues: CASSFFTGTHTEAFF. The CDR3 DNA follows: TGTGCCAGCAGCTTCTTTACAGGGACCCACACTGAAGCTTTCTTT.

In this sample, this clonotype turned up many times. This chain links TRBV7-2 with TRBJ2-1; D may be TRBD2 (6 bases). This CDR3 is 19 amino acids long. The V end was cut by 3 bases, the J end by 0 bases, with 21 bases between. The germline V gene has CDR1 SGHTA and CDR2 FQGNSA. The CDR3 coding sequence is TGTGCCAGCAGCTTCGTATGGCAGTTGGGGAGGAGCTCCTACAATGAGCAGTTCTTC. This encodes CASSFVWQLGRSSYNEQFF.

This clonotype showed up just a few times. A read error may be the cause here, since a much bigger clone is one base away. The V gene is TRBV12-3 or TRBV12-4, the J gene TRBJ2-7, with D possibly being TRBD1 or TRBD2 (7 bases each). This CDR3 is built from 16 residues. V dropped 5 bases and J dropped 7 bases, with 24 bases sitting between them. The CDR3 nucleotides read TGTGCCAGCAGTCATCCAGGGGAGGGGGCGGACAATGAGCAGTACTTC. Its translation is CASSHPGEGADNEQYF.

Ten or more counts support this clonotype. The rearrangement links TRBV7-2 to TRBJ1-4; no firm D call. V was pared by 1 base and J by 3 bases, with 9 bases between. The V gene's germline CDR1 is SGHTA and CDR2 FQGNSA. The CDR3 contains 15 residues. The CDR3 DNA is TGTGCCAGCAGCTTAGGGAACGGGCCTAATGAAAAACTGTTTTTT. This codes for CASSLGNGPNEKLFF.

This clonotype showed up many times. The chain uses TRBV29-1 and TRBJ2-7; possibly TRBD1 for D (5 bases). V lost 5 bases and J 2 bases, leaving 13 bases between the germline ends. Germline CDR1 reads SQVTM; CDR2 reads ANQGSEA. The CDR3 sequence is 13 residues long. Here the CDR3 DNA reads TGCAGCGTTTATGTGGGGCGGACCTACGAGCAGTACTTC. This gives the protein CSVYVGRTYEQYF.